The present T cell receptor beta chain was sequenced within a study of siplizumab effects on memory and regulatory T cells. V was pared by 3 bases and J by 0 bases, with 12 bases between. The length of the CDR3 is 16 residues. Germline CDR1 LGHNA, CDR2 YNFKEQ. Assay used: immunoSEQ multiplex PCR; TCRdb lists only in-frame clones, some missing. Of some 46,000 clones listed, over 90% were seen once; the top ten hold approximately 17%. This TCR came from a human donor in good health. V and J are TRBV4-2 and TRBJ2-1; the D is unclear. The sample consisted of CD8+ T cells sorted from blood. CDR3 in amino acids: CASSHRSENSYNEQFF. For the CDR3, the DNA is TGTGCCAGCAGCCACCGAAGCGAGAACTCCTACAATGAGCAGTTCTTC.